These T cell receptor beta chains were read from a single sample in a study of T-cell reconstitution after alpha-beta-depleted transplantation in children. TCRdb reanalysed the PCR reads using MiXCR and keeps one entry per CDR3 protein. The table includes some 350,000 distinct CDR3 sequences, 15% to 20% detected once. The sequences come from PBMCs, mostly from graft donor cells, collected 360 days after TCRalphabeta/CD19-depleted stem cell transplant. Every receptor here comes from a male patient between 2 and 9 years old who had a stem cell transplant for acute lymphoblastic leukemia, so the T cells may come from the graft donor. The CDR3 runs from the conserved cysteine through the conserved F or W. A D gene is named only where the DNA matches it firmly. Clone size is not always given. Where it is, it says once, few, many or a class for expanded clones.

NA	15	NA	TRBV15	TRBJ2-1	TGTGCCACCAGAACAGGGCCTAGCGGCTACAATGAGCAGTTCTTC	CATRTGPSGYNEQFF
NA	14	few	TRBV6-5	TRBJ2-5	TGTGCCAGCAGTTACTCGCTAGGGCAAGAGACCCAGTACTTC	CASSYSLGQETQYF
TRBD1	14	many	TRBV5-1	TRBJ2-2	TGCGCCAGCAGGCACGACAGGGCCACCGGGGAGCTGTTTTTT	CASRHDRATGELFF
TRBD2	17	few	TRBV6-2/TRBV6-3	TRBJ2-1	TGTGCCAGCAGTTACCTTGGACTAGGCCTATCGTACAATGAGCAGTTCTTC	CASSYLGLGLSYNEQFF
NA	13	many	TRBV6-5	TRBJ2-2	TGTGCCAGCACGGGACTCTACACCGGGGAGCTGTTTTTT	CASTGLYTGELFF
TRBD2	14	NA	TRBV20-1	TRBJ2-5	TGCAGTGCTAGCCTAGCGGGAGGCCCAGAGACCCAGTACTTC	CSASLAGGPETQYF
NA	14	many	TRBV12-3/TRBV12-4	TRBJ2-2	TGTGCCAGCAGCACCGGTGGGAACACCGGGGAGCTGTTTTTT	CASSTGGNTGELFF
NA	16	NA	TRBV6-2/TRBV6-3	TRBJ2-3	TGTGCCAGCAGTTACTCCCCCGACCACCCTCTAGATACGCAGTATTTT	CASSYSPDHPLDTQYF
TRBD2	14	NA	TRBV4-3	TRBJ2-3	TGCGCCATCAGCCAAAGTCTAGCGGGAGATACGCAGTATTTT	CAISQSLAGDTQYF
NA	16	NA	TRBV7-2	TRBJ1-1	TGTGCCAGCAGCTTCCTTTTCACTGGGGTGAACACTGAAGCTTTCTTT	CASSFLFTGVNTEAFF
NA	16	few	TRBV20-1	TRBJ1-2	TGCAGTGCTAGTGGCGGGCTAGGTCGGTCCCCAAATGGCTACACCTTC	CSASGGLGRSPNGYTF
TRBD2	15	NA	TRBV20-1	TRBJ2-3	TGCAGTGCTAGAGATCAGTTCAGCGGGAAGGATACGCAGTATTTT	CSARDQFSGKDTQYF
NA	14	NA	TRBV6-1	TRBJ2-7	TGTGCCAGCACCACAGGAGTGGAGACCTACGAGCAGTACTTC	CASTTGVETYEQYF
NA	14	few	TRBV7-9	TRBJ1-1	TGTGCCAGCAGCTTAGGGGACCTCAACACTGAAGCTTTCTTT	CASSLGDLNTEAFF
TRBD1	15	few	TRBV7-8	TRBJ1-6	TGTGCCAGCAGCACCGCGGACAGGGGAACCGGACCCCTCCACTTT	CASSTADRGTGPLHF
TRBD2	19	few	TRBV28	TRBJ2-1	TGTGCCAGCAGTTTTCCCTTGGGGACTAGCGGGACTTCCTACAATGAGCAGTTCTTC	CASSFPLGTSGTSYNEQFF
NA	17	NA	TRBV15	TRBJ2-7	TGTGCCACCAGCAGAGGCCACGACAGCATCAGGAACTACGAGCAGTACTTC	CATSRGHDSIRNYEQYF
TRBD2	14	few	TRBV29-1	TRBJ2-1	TGCAGCGCCGAGCGGGGTCTAATATACAATGAGCAGTTCTTC	CSAERGLIYNEQFF
TRBD2	18	NA	TRBV11-2	TRBJ2-2	TGTGCCAGCAGCCCCCCAGGGACTAGCGGGAGGGGCACCGGGGAGCTGTTTTTT	CASSPPGTSGRGTGELFF
NA	16	many	TRBV14	TRBJ2-7	TGTGCCAGCAGCCACGCTGCGGGGACAGATTACTACGAGCAGTACTTC	CASSHAAGTDYYEQYF
TRBD2	18	NA	TRBV11-1	TRBJ2-1	TGTGCCAGCAGCTTAGTTGCGGGAGGGCCGAGCTCCTACAATGAGCAGTTCTTC	CASSLVAGGPSSYNEQFF
TRBD2	17	many	TRBV12-3/TRBV12-4	TRBJ2-3	TGTGCCAGCAGTTTTCAAAGCGGGAGTGGTCAATCAGATACGCAGTATTTT	CASSFQSGSGQSDTQYF
NA	15	few	TRBV5-6	TRBJ1-2	TGTGCCAGCAGCCACGACGTCACAACTAACTATGGCTACACCTTC	CASSHDVTTNYGYTF
TRBD2	14	few	TRBV10-3	TRBJ2-5	TGTGCCATCAGAAGCGGGAGGGCGAGAGAGACCCAGTACTTC	CAIRSGRARETQYF
NA	16	NA	TRBV4-1	TRBJ2-7	TGCGCCAGCAGCCAATTCGGGACCGCGAGCTCCTACGAGCAGTACTTC	CASSQFGTASSYEQYF
NA	20	NA	TRBV6-2/TRBV6-3	TRBJ2-2	TGTGCCAGCAGTCATTATAACCTCCCAAGAGCCCTACCTACCACCGGGGAGCTGTTTTTT	CASSHYNLPRALPTTGELFF
TRBD2	15	few	TRBV6-2/TRBV6-3	TRBJ2-3	TGTGCCAGCAGTCCGCTAGCGGTAAACACAGATACGCAGTATTTT	CASSPLAVNTDTQYF
NA	14	NA	TRBV2	TRBJ2-3	TGTGCCAGCCCACAGGGGCGGGGGGCAGATACGCAGTATTTT	CASPQGRGADTQYF
NA	13	few	TRBV30	TRBJ1-6	TGTGCCTGGAGTCGAGGTTATAATTCACCCCTCCACTTT	CAWSRGYNSPLHF
NA	13	NA	TRBV11-2	TRBJ2-7	TGTGCCAGCAGCTTACACCCGTCCTACGAGCAGTACTTC	CASSLHPSYEQYF
NA	16	NA	TRBV5-1	TRBJ1-1	TGCGCCAGCAGCTTGGCCGGGGCAGGCAAGGGAGGTATGGCTTTCTTT	CASSLAGAGKGGMAFF
NA	13	NA	TRBV10-3	TRBJ2-5	TGTGCCATCAGTGAGCAGCCCCAAGAGACCCAGTACTTC	CAISEQPQETQYF
NA	14	NA	TRBV20-1	TRBJ2-7	TGCAGTGCTAGAGATCTGAGGTTTGGCTACGAGCAGTACTTC	CSARDLRFGYEQYF
TRBD2	13	NA	TRBV6-2/TRBV6-3	TRBJ2-1	TGTGCCAGCAGTAGACTAGCAGGCCCTGAGCAGTTCTTC	CASSRLAGPEQFF
NA	15	NA	TRBV20-1	TRBJ2-5	TGCAGTGTTCAGAAATCTCCCCGCACCGAAGAGACCCAGTACTTC	CSVQKSPRTEETQYF
TRBD2	21	NA	TRBV14	TRBJ2-5	TGTGCCAGCAGCCAGAATTCTCCGGGACTAGCGTATGGTGCGGGCCAAGAGACCCAGTACTTC	CASSQNSPGLAYGAGQETQYF
NA	13	NA	TRBV29-1	TRBJ1-1	TGCAGCGTTGATTTGGGGGGTAACACTGAAGCTTTCTTT	CSVDLGGNTEAFF
NA	13	many	TRBV29-1	TRBJ2-7	TGCAGCGCTGACCTCTTGATTACGGGGGAGCAGTACTTC	CSADLLITGEQYF
TRBD2	14	NA	TRBV5-5	TRBJ2-7	TGTGCCAGCAGTTATCTAGCGGGAGTCGACGAGCAGTACTTC	CASSYLAGVDEQYF
TRBD2	16	NA	TRBV29-1	TRBJ2-1	TGCAGCGTTGAGGCTTGGACTAGCGGGACTAACAATGAGCAGTTCTTC	CSVEAWTSGTNNEQFF
TRBD2	17	NA	TRBV18	TRBJ2-1	TGTGCCAGCTCACCACCCCAGGGAGCGGGAGCTTACAATGAGCAGTTCTTC	CASSPPQGAGAYNEQFF
NA	13	few	TRBV7-3	TRBJ1-5	TGTGCCAGCAGCCCAGGTGTCAATCAGCCCCAGCATTTT	CASSPGVNQPQHF
NA	14	NA	TRBV5-5	TRBJ2-2	TGTGCCAGCAGCCCAACACGCCGCCGCGGGGAGCTGTTTTTT	CASSPTRRRGELFF
TRBD2	13	few	TRBV12-3/TRBV12-4	TRBJ2-1	TGTGCCAGCAGCCCTGGACCGGGAGGCGAGCAGTTCTTC	CASSPGPGGEQFF
NA	16	few	TRBV4-3	TRBJ1-2	TGCGCCAGCAGCCAAGACGTTAACAGGGACTCTTATGGCTACACCTTC	CASSQDVNRDSYGYTF
NA	14	many	TRBV6-2/TRBV6-3	TRBJ2-3	TGTGCCAGCCGTTGGACTCCTAGCACAGATACGCAGTATTTT	CASRWTPSTDTQYF
NA	21	few	TRBV15	TRBJ2-1	TGTGCCACCAGCAGAGTCCCACCGGGACTGATGGATATCCGGGCCTACAATGAGCAGTTCTTC	CATSRVPPGLMDIRAYNEQFF
NA	15	NA	TRBV6-2/TRBV6-3	TRBJ2-7	TGTGCCAGCAGTTATCTGACCCAGTCCAACTACGAGCAGTACTTC	CASSYLTQSNYEQYF
NA	10	many	TRBV2	TRBJ2-7	TGTGCCAGCAGGAATCCCGAGCAGTACTTC	CASRNPEQYF
NA	15	NA	TRBV4-1	TRBJ2-3	TGCGCCAGCAGCCGGGGTTCCAGGTCACCCAATACGCAGTATTTT	CASSRGSRSPNTQYF
TRBD1	13	NA	TRBV29-1	TRBJ2-1	TGCAGCGCAACAGGGGGAGTCTACAATGAGCAGTTCTTC	CSATGGVYNEQFF
NA	13	few	TRBV9	TRBJ2-1	TGTGCCAGCAGCGAGGGACATAGCAATGAGCAGTTCTTC	CASSEGHSNEQFF
TRBD1	14	few	TRBV7-3	TRBJ2-3	TGTGCCAGCAGCTTATCGGGACAGTCAGATACGCAGTATTTT	CASSLSGQSDTQYF
NA	12	many	TRBV7-9	TRBJ2-1	TGTGCCAGCAGCTTACGAGTCAATGAGCAGTTCTTC	CASSLRVNEQFF
NA	15	few	TRBV6-2/TRBV6-3	TRBJ2-3	TGTGCCAGCAGTTACCCTCGGGGAAATGCAGATACGCAGTATTTT	CASSYPRGNADTQYF
NA	14	few	TRBV5-1	TRBJ1-6	TGCGCCAGCAGCTTGGCTGATAGGGGGTCACCCCTCCACTTT	CASSLADRGSPLHF